One sample yielded the 8 T cell receptor beta chains listed below, sequenced in a study of identical twins. TCRdb re-derived calls from the 5' RACE reads in MiXCR, one entry per CDR3 protein. The data hold fewer than 550,000 distinct CDR3 sequences, with approximately 15% observed a single time. These records were also assigned to another study, of yellow fever vaccine responses in identical twins.

Material for sequencing was CD4+ T cells sorted from blood. These TCRs come from a woman aged 18-29 years in good health.

The rearrangement joins TRBV20-1 to TRBJ2-5; no reliable D call. Germline V gene sequence: CDR1 DFQATT, CDR2 SNEGSKA (reference sequence). The CDR3 runs to 13 residues. V dropped 2 bases and J dropped 0 bases, with 7 bases sitting between them. CDR3 sequence reads: CSARSTYQETQYF. DNA of the CDR3: TGCAGTGCTAGATCGACGTACCAAGAGACCCAGTACTTC.

This clonotype showed up many times. The V gene is TRBV6-1, the J gene TRBJ2-5, with 12 bases identical to TRBD2. Unmatched junction bases numbered 2, after V lost 7 bases and J lost 2 bases. The CDR3 contains 14 residues. Germline lookup yields CDR1 MNHNS and CDR2 SASEGT. CDR3 nucleotides: TGTGCCAGCAACCTAGCGGGGGGGCAAGAGACCCAGTACTTC. Its translation is CASNLAGGQETQYF.

This clonotype showed up just a few times. The chain employs TRBV13 and TRBJ2-7, with D maybe TRBD1 (6 bases). V lost 6 bases and J 1 base, leaving 13 bases between the germline ends. CDR1 PRHDT and CDR2 FYEKMQ come from the germline V gene (reference sequence). The CDR3 contains 14 residues. The CDR3 DNA is TGTGCCAGCAGAGAAGGGGGAGAATCCTACGAGCAGTACTTC. Protein sequence: CASREGGESYEQYF.

Only a few counts were recorded for this clonotype. The V gene is TRBV20-1, the J gene TRBJ2-3, with D hard to call. CDR3 length: 10 amino acids. In germline, CDR1 is DFQATT, CDR2 SNEGSKA (reference sequence). The ends were cut back, 3 bases at V and 11 bases at J, with 9 bases in the middle. The CDR3 sequence is CSASRQRQYF. The CDR3 DNA reads TGCAGTGCTAGTAGGCAGAGGCAGTATTTT.

The V gene is TRBV7-9, the J gene TRBJ2-2; 10 bases map to TRBD1. CDR1 and CDR2 (germline): SEHNR, FQNEAQ (reference sequence). The CDR3 covers 16 residues. The V gene end was trimmed by 5 bases and the J gene end by 3 bases; junction bases not matched to a gene: 6. The CDR3 sequence is CASSPRGTGDTGELFF. The CDR3 DNA sequence: TGTGCCAGCAGCCCGAGGGGGACAGGGGACACCGGGGAGCTGTTTTTT.

This clonotype was found a few times. V and J are TRBV28 and TRBJ2-1, with TRBD2 matching 8 bases. J lost 11 bases, V lost 7 bases, and 13 bases had no gene match. The CDR3 spans 14 residues. Per germline, CDR1 MDHEN and CDR2 SYDVKM. The CDR3 loop is CASNPGGASGQQFF. CDR3 sequence (DNA): TGTGCCAGCAACCCCGGGGGGGCTAGCGGACAGCAGTTCTTC.

This clonotype was counted only a few times. The chain couples TRBV12-3 or TRBV12-4 to TRBJ1-1; D is ambiguous. The germline V and J ends were trimmed by 2 bases and 1 base, with 8 bases remaining between them. The CDR3 loop spans 14 amino acids. This chain's CDR3 is CASSLYSKNTEAFF. The CDR3 DNA is TGTGCCAGCAGTTTATACAGCAAGAACACTGAAGCTTTCTTT.

V gene TRBV14 combines with J gene TRBJ2-5; D remains ambiguous. The CDR3 is 16 residues long. V lost 2 bases and J lost 2, with 15 bases in between. The germline V gene has CDR1 SGHDN and CDR2 FVKESK. The CDR3 DNA follows: TGTGCCAGCAGCCAATATACCAAAACATTTCAAGAGACCCAGTACTTC. Protein sequence: CASSQYTKTFQETQYF.